This T cell receptor beta chain appears in the sequencing data of a study of STAT5B mutations in CD4+ large granular lymphocyte leukemia. Profiling relied on immunoSEQ multiplex PCR, and the TCRdb table lists in-frame clones only, not all of them. Of about 36,000 clones detected, roughly 76% appear once; the ten largest clones hold approximately 2.2%. Concerning this clone: Its antigen is currently unknown. Its ends do not fully match the called genes, so a read error is possible.

Germline V gene data show CDR1 as SGHRS and CDR2 as YFSETQ. This CDR3 spans 14 amino acids. The study, taken as a whole, reports: Less than 30% of private leukemic clonotypes occurred rarely in other patients' non-leukemic repertoires. Without putative leukemic clones, patient CD4-sorted repertoires remained more clonal than healthy CD4+ repertoires. Data were not HLA-matched across samples.

The sequenced sample consisted of CD4+ T cells from blood buffy coats. The source of this sequence is a human donor in good health. V is TRBV5-1 and J is TRBJ1-1; D gene ambiguous. Here the CDR3 reads CASSLDRVNTEALF. For the CDR3, the DNA is TGCGCCAGCAGCTTGGACAGAGTGAACACTGAAGCTCTCTTT.